This paragraph reports one T cell receptor (beta chain). The sample is drawn from a study of T cell changes during pregnancy in multiple sclerosis. Using immunoSEQ multiplex PCR, the repertoire was profiled, and TCRdb retains in-frame clones only, with some absent. The repertoire has roughly 30,000 clones, about 92% of them found once; the top ten carry approximately 5%. CDR1 and CDR2 (germline): MNHEY, SMNVEV (reference sequence). The J segment lost 4 bases and the V segment lost 6 bases, leaving 6 bases of the junction unmatched. The CDR3 has 15 residues. This sequence joins TRBV27 and TRBJ2-5; 12 bases line up with TRBD2. The specimen was CD8+ T cells from peripheral blood mononuclear cells, collected in the first trimester of pregnancy. This TCR was sampled from a female donor with multiple sclerosis, enrolled in a pregnancy study. The CDR3 loop is CASRLAGGRGETQYF. The CDR3 DNA reads as TGTGCCAGCAGACTAGCGGGAGGAAGGGGAGAGACCCAGTACTTC.